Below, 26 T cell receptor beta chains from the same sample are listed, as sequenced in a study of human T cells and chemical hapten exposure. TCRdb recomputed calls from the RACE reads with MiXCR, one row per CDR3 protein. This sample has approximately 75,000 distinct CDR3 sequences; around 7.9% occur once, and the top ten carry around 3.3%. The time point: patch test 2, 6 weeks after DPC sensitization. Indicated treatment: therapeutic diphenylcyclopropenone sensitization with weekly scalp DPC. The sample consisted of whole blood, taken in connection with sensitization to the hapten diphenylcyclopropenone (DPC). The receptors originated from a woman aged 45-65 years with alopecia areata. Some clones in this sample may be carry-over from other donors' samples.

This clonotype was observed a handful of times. CDR3 in amino acids: CASSSHKSQSNQPQHF. In DNA form, the CDR3 reads TGTGCCAGCAGCTCCCATAAAAGTCAAAGCAATCAGCCCCAGCATTTT. The chain combines TRBV7-2 with TRBJ1-5; unclear D gene. Trimming stripped 4 bases from V and 1 base from J, with 14 bases between. Germline V lookup: CDR1 SGHTA, CDR2 FQGNSA. This CDR3 is built from 16 residues.

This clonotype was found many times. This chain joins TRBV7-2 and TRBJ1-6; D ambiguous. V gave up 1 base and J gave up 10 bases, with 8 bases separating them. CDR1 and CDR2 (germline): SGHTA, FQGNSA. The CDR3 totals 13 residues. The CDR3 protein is CASSLDPRSPLHF. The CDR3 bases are TGTGCCAGCAGCTTAGACCCCCGCTCACCCCTCCACTTT.

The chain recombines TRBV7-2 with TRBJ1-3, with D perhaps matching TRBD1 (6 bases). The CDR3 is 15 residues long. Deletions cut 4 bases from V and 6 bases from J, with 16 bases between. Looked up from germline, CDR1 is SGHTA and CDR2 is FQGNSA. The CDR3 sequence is CASSSPPDSKNTIYF. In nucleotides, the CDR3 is TGTGCCAGCAGCTCACCACCGGACAGTAAAAACACCATATATTTT.

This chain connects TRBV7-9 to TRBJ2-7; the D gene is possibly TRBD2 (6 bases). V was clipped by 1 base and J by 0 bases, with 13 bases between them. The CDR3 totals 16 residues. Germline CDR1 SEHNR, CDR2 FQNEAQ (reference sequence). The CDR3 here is CASSLDGRGPSYEQYF. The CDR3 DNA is TGTGCCAGCAGCTTAGATGGGCGGGGTCCCTCCTACGAGCAGTACTTC.

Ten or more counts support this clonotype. The CDR3 here is CASSLLASFGQPQHF. The DNA for the CDR3 is TGTGCCAGCTCCCTACTAGCGTCTTTCGGTCAGCCCCAGCATTTT. V is TRBV6-2 or TRBV6-3 and J is TRBJ1-5; D gene uncertain. The CDR3 length is 15 residues. The germline V and J ends were trimmed by 8 bases and 6 bases, with 20 bases remaining between them. CDR1 is MNHEY and CDR2 is SVGEGT in the germline V gene.

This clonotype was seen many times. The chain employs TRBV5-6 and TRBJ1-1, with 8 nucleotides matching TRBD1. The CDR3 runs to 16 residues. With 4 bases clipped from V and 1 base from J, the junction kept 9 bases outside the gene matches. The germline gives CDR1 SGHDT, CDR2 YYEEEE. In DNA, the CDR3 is TGTGCCAGCAGCCCGCGGACAGGGCGGGCGAACACTGAAGCTTTCTTT. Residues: CASSPRTGRANTEAFF.

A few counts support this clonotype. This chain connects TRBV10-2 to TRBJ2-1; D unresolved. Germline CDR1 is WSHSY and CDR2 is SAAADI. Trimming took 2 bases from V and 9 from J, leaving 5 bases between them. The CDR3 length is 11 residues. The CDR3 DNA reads TGCGCCAGCAGTGAGAAGCGTGAGCAGTTCTTC. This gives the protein CASSEKREQFF.

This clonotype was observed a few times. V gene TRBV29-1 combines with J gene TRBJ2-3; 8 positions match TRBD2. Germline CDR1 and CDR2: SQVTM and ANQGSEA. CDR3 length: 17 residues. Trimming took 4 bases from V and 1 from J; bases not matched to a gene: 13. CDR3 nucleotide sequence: TGCAGCGTTGGGAGGACTATCGGGAGGGAGCGCACAGATACGCAGTATTTT. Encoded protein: CSVGRTIGRERTDTQYF.

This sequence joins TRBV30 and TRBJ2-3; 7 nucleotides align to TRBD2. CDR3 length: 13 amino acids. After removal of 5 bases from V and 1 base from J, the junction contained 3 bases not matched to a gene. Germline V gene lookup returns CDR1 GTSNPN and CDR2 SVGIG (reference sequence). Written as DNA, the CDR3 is TGTGCCTGGGGGAGGGCAGGCACAGATACGCAGTATTTT. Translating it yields CAWGRAGTDTQYF.

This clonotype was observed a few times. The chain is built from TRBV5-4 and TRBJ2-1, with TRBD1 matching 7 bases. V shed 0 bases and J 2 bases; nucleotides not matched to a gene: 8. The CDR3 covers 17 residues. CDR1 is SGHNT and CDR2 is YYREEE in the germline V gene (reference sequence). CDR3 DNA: TGTGCCAGCAGCTTGGCGGAGACAGGGAAGCCCTACAATGAGCAGTTCTTC. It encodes CASSLAETGKPYNEQFF.

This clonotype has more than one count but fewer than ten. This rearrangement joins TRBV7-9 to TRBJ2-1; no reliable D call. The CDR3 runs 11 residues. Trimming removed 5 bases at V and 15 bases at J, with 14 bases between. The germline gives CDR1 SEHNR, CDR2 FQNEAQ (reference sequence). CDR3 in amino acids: CASSPESPLFF. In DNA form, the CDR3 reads TGTGCCAGCAGCCCCGAAAGTCCCTTGTTCTTC.

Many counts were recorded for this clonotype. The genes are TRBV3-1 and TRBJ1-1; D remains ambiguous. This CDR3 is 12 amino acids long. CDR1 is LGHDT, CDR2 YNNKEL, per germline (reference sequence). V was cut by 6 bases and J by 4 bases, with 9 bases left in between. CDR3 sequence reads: CASSPGSTEAFF. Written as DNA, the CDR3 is TGTGCCAGCAGTCCCGGGAGCACTGAAGCTTTCTTT. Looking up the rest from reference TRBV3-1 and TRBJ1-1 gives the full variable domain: DTAVSQTPKYLVTQMGNDKSIKCEQNLGHDTMYWYKQDSKKFLKIMFSYNNKELIINETVPNRFSPKSPDKAHLNLHINSLELGDSAVYFCASSPGSTEAFFGQGTRLTVV.

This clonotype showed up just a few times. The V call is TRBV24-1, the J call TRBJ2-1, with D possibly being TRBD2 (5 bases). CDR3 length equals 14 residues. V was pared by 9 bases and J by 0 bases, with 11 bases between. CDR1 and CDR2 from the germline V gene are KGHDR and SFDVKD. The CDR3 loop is CATGRRSSYNEQFF. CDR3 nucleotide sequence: TGTGCCACCGGGAGAAGGAGCTCCTACAATGAGCAGTTCTTC.

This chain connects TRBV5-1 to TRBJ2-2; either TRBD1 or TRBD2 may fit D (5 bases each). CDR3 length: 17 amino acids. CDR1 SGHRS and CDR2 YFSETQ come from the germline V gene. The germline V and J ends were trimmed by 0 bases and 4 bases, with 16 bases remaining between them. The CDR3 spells CASSLGSTGTSTGELFF. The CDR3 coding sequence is TGCGCCAGCAGCTTGGGGTCCACCGGGACCTCCACCGGGGAGCTGTTTTTT.

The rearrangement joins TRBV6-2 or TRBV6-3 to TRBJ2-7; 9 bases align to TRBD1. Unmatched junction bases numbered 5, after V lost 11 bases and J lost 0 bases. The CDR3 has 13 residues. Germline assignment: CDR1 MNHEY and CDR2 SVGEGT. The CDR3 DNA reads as TGTGCCGAGGACAGGGGATTCTCCTACGAGCAGTACTTC. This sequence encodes CAEDRGFSYEQYF.

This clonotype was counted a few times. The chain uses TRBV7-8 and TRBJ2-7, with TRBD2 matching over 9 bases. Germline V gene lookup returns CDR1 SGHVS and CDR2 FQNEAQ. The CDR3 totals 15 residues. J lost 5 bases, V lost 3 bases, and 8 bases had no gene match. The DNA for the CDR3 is TGTGCCAGCAGCTTCCAGCGGGAGGCCGGGCACGAGCAGTACTTC. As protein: CASSFQREAGHEQYF.

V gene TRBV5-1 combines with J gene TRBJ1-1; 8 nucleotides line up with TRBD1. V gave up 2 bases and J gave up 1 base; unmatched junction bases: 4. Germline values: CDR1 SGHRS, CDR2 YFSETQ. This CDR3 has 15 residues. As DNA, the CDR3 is TGCGCCAGCAGCTTTACAGGGGGGGAGAACACTGAAGCTTTCTTT. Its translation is CASSFTGGENTEAFF.

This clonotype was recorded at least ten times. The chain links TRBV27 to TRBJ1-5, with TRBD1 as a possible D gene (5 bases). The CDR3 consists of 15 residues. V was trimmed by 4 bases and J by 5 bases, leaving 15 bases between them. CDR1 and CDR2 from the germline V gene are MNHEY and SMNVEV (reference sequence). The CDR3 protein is CASSWGGAIHQPQHF. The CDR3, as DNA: TGTGCCAGCAGTTGGGGAGGGGCAATTCATCAGCCCCAGCATTTT.

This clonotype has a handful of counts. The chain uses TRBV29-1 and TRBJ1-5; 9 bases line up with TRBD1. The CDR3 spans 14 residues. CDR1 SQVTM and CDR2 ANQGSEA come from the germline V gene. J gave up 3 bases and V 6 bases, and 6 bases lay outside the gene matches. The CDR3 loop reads CSVGQGVDNQPQHF. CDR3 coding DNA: TGCAGCGTGGGACAGGGAGTCGACAATCAGCCCCAGCATTTT.

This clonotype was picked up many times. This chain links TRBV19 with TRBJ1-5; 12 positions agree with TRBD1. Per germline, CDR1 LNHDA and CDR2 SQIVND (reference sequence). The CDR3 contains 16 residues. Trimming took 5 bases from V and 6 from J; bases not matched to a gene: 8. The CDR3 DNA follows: TGTGCCAGTAGTCCCCGGGGACAGGGGGCGATTCAGCCCCAGCATTTT. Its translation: CASSPRGQGAIQPQHF.

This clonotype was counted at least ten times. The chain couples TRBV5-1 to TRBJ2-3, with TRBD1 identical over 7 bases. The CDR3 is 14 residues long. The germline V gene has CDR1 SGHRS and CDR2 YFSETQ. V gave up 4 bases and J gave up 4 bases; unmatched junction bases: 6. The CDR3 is CASSPRQGPDTQYF. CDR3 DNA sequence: TGCGCCAGCAGCCCCCGACAGGGACCAGATACGCAGTATTTT.

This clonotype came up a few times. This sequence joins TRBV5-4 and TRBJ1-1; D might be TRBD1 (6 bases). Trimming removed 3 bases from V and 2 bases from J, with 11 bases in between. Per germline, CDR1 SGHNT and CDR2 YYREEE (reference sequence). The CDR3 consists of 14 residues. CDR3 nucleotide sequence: TGTGCCAGCAGCTGGGGGGGCCTTAACACTGAAGCTTTCTTT. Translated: CASSWGGLNTEAFF.

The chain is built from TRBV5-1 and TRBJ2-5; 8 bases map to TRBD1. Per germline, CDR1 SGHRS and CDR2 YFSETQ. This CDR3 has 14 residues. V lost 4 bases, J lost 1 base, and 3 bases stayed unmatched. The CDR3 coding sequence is TGCGCCAGCAGCCCGGGACAGGTCCAAGAGACCCAGTACTTC. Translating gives CASSPGQVQETQYF. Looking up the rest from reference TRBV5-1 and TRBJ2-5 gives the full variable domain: KAGVTQTPRYLIKTRGQQVTLSCSPISGHRSVSWYQQTPGQGLQFLFEYFSETQRNKGNFPGRFSGRQFSNSRSEMNVSTLELGDSALYLCASSPGQVQETQYFGPGTRLLVL.

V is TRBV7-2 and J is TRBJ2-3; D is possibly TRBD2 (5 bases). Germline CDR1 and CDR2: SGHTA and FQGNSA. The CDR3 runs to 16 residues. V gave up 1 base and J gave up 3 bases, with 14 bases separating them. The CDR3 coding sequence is TGTGCCAGCAGCTTAGTGGCTAGTAGCGCGACAGATACGCAGTATTTT. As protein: CASSLVASSATDTQYF. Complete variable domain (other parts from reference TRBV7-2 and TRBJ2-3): GAGVSQSPSNKVTEKGKDVELRCDPISGHTALYWYRQSLGQGLEFLIYFQGNSAPDKSGLPSDRFSAERTGGSVSTLTIQRTQQEDSAVYLCASSLVASSATDTQYFGPGTRLTVL.

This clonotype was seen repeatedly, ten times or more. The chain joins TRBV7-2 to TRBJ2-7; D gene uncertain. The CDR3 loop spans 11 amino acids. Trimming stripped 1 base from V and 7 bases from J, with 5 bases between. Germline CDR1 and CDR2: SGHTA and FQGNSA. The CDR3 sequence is CASSLVGEQYF. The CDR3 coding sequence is TGTGCCAGCAGCTTAGTCGGTGAGCAGTACTTC.

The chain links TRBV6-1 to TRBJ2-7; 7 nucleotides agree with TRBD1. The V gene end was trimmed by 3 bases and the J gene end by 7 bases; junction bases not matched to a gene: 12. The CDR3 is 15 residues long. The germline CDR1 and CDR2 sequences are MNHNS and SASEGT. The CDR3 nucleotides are TGTGCCAGCAGTGATGAGGACAGGATGGGGTGGGAGCAGTACTTC. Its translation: CASSDEDRMGWEQYF.